Following are 25 T cell receptor beta chains from one sample sequenced in a study of shared clonotypes between healthy human individuals. Sequencing was performed with immunoSEQ multiplex PCR; in TCRdb, only in-frame clones are kept and a portion is missing. The sample records roughly 570,000 clones, about 98% being singletons. Naive CD8 populations comprised CD45RO-negative cells positively selected for CCR7, excluding terminally differentiated effector memory CD45RA+ cells. Material for sequencing was naive CD8+ T cells sorted from blood. Receptors originate from a man aged 25-45 years in good health.

The rearrangement uses TRBV29-1 and TRBJ2-3, with D possibly TRBD2 on 7 matching bases. Trimming took off 3 bases at V and 5 bases at J, with 12 bases between the two ends. The CDR3 loop spans 13 amino acids. The germline V gene has CDR1 SQVTM and CDR2 ANQGSEA. The CDR3 sequence is CSVEQGRGDTQYF. CDR3 bases: TGCAGCGTTGAGCAGGGGAGGGGAGATACGCAGTATTTT.

This clone was recorded only once. CDR3 nucleotide sequence: TGCGCCAGCAGCTCTACTAGCGGGAGTATCGGGGAGCTGTTTTTT. Its translation: CASSSTSGSIGELFF. The chain recombines TRBV5-1 with TRBJ2-2; 11 bases align to TRBD2. Germline loops: CDR1 SGHRS, CDR2 YFSETQ. The CDR3 is 15 residues long. After removal of 3 bases from V and 7 bases from J, the junction contained 5 bases not matched to a gene.

This clone was seen a single time. This chain links TRBV4-3 with TRBJ1-2; D is possibly TRBD1 (6 bases). V lost 1 base and J 4 bases, leaving 16 bases between the germline ends. Per the germline V gene, CDR1 is LGHNA and CDR2 is YSLEER. The CDR3 is made up of 16 amino acids. CDR3 sequence reads: CASSQGGPTGSYGYTF. The DNA for the CDR3 is TGCGCCAGCAGCCAAGGGGGGCCTACAGGCAGCTATGGCTACACCTTC.

The CDR3 loop is CASSSFPGGFVNEQFF. CDR3 nucleotides: TGTGCCAGCAGCTCTTTTCCAGGGGGCTTTGTTAATGAGCAGTTCTTC. The gene calls are TRBV7-9 and TRBJ2-1; 8 bases match TRBD1. This CDR3 contains 16 residues. V gave up 4 bases and J gave up 7 bases; unmatched junction bases: 12. Germline CDR1 SEHNR, CDR2 FQNEAQ (reference sequence).

The chain couples TRBV6-4 to TRBJ2-3; 7 bases map to TRBD2. Trimming at V came to 7 bases and at J to 0 bases, leaving 4 bases not matched to a gene. The germline V gene encodes CDR1 MRHNA and CDR2 SNTAGT. The CDR3 runs 14 residues. CDR3 sequence reads: CASTWGGSTDTQYF. CDR3 DNA: TGTGCCAGCACCTGGGGGGGAAGCACAGATACGCAGTATTTT.

The chain combines TRBV4-1 with TRBJ2-2, with a weak D call TRBD1 (6 bases). CDR3 length: 16 amino acids. Trimming took off 0 bases at V and 8 bases at J, with 16 bases between the two ends. CDR1 MGHRA and CDR2 YSYEKL come from the germline V gene. CDR3 residues: CASSQDRGLPWGELFF. In DNA form, the CDR3 reads TGCGCCAGCAGCCAAGATAGGGGGTTACCTTGGGGGGAGCTGTTTTTT.

The CDR3 loop is CASSLEAGAVYNEQFF. In nucleotides, the CDR3 is TGTGCCAGCAGCTTAGAGGCGGGGGCCGTTTACAATGAGCAGTTCTTC. The chain recombines TRBV7-9 with TRBJ2-1; D might be TRBD2 (7 bases). The CDR3 loop spans 16 amino acids. CDR1 and CDR2 from the germline V gene are SEHNR and FQNEAQ (reference sequence). V was cut by 1 base and J by 4 bases, with 14 bases left in between.

The V call is TRBV7-3, the J call TRBJ2-1; 12 nucleotides agree with TRBD2. There are 16 residues in the CDR3. CDR1 and CDR2 (germline): SGHTA, FQGTGA. V was clipped by 1 base and J by 5 bases; unmatched bases: 3. The CDR3 reads CASSLIPSGRDNEQFF. The CDR3 nucleotides read TGTGCCAGCAGCTTAATCCCTAGCGGGAGGGACAATGAGCAGTTCTTC.

V is TRBV5-4 and J is TRBJ1-5; 11 bases are shared with TRBD1. The V gene's germline CDR1 is SGHNT and CDR2 YYREEE (reference sequence). The ends lost 2 bases at V and 6 bases at J; junction bases unmatched: 1. The CDR3 is 14 amino acids. The CDR3 reads CASSFGTGGQPQHF. In nucleotides, the CDR3 is TGTGCCAGCAGCTTCGGGACAGGGGGTCAGCCCCAGCATTTT.

On this clone: The same CDR3 also results from other DNA sequences found in this sample. J is TRBJ2-6 and V is TRBV29-1; D not certain. The CDR3 sequence is 13 residues long. Trimming removed 1 base from V and 4 bases from J, with 5 bases in between. The germline gives CDR1 SQVTM, CDR2 ANQGSEA. The CDR3 loop is CSVEGSGANVLTF. In DNA, the CDR3 is TGCAGCGTTGAAGGCTCGGGGGCCAACGTCCTGACTTTC.

The chain combines TRBV14 with TRBJ2-1; D remains unclear. The CDR3 is 16 amino acids. V shed 1 base and J shed 4 bases, with 14 bases lying between them. CDR1 and CDR2 (germline): SGHDN, FVKESK. The chain's CDR3 is CASSQVPGLAYNEQFF. The CDR3 DNA sequence: TGTGCCAGCAGCCAAGTACCAGGCCTGGCGTACAATGAGCAGTTCTTC.

The genes are TRBV10-1 and TRBJ1-1; D remains ambiguous. With 2 bases removed from V and 10 bases from J, the gap between germline ends came to 8 bases. Germline V CDR1 and CDR2: WNHNN, SYGVQD (reference sequence). This CDR3 has 11 residues. The CDR3 DNA sequence: TGCGCCAGCAGTGAGAAGGGCCCAGCTTTCTTT. It yields the protein CASSEKGPAFF.

This sequence joins TRBV4-1 and TRBJ1-5; no firm D call. Germline CDR1 reads MGHRA; CDR2 reads YSYEKL. The CDR3 totals 16 residues. V was cut by 0 bases and J by 3 bases, with 12 bases left in between. CDR3 region: CASSQDPEQINQPQHF. In DNA form, the CDR3 reads TGCGCCAGCAGCCAAGATCCAGAACAAATCAATCAGCCCCAGCATTTT.

This chain uses TRBV6-6 with TRBJ2-7, with TRBD1 identical over 7 bases. V gave up 8 bases and J gave up 5 bases; unmatched junction bases: 12. The length of the CDR3 is 14 residues. The germline V gene encodes CDR1 MNHNY and CDR2 SVGAGI (reference sequence). The CDR3 nucleotides are TGTGCCAGCTCCCGAAGGGGGCCATCCGACGAGCAGTACTTC. Translating it yields CASSRRGPSDEQYF.

The V and J genes are TRBV29-1 and TRBJ2-5, with D tentatively TRBD1 (6 bases). The CDR3 is 12 amino acids. Germline CDR1 is SQVTM and CDR2 is ANQGSEA. V lost 5 bases to trimming and J lost 3 bases, with 10 bases between them. Here the CDR3 DNA reads TGCAGCGTTCCAAGGACAGAAGAGACCCAGTACTTC. Encoded protein: CSVPRTEETQYF.

The V gene is TRBV28, the J gene TRBJ1-2, with 9 bases that match TRBD1. V shed 7 bases and J 3 bases; nucleotides not matched to a gene: 6. The CDR3 is 14 residues long. Per the germline V gene, CDR1 is MDHEN and CDR2 is SYDVKM. This CDR3 reads CASKLTGGDYGYTF. The DNA for the CDR3 is TGTGCCAGCAAGTTAACAGGGGGCGACTATGGCTACACCTTC.

The CDR3 nucleotides read TGTGCCAGCAGCCCCTCCTCGACAGGGTTCTCCTACGAGCAGTACTTC. Translation: CASSPSSTGFSYEQYF. This chain connects TRBV7-9 to TRBJ2-7, with 7 bases matching TRBD1. The CDR3 sequence is 16 residues long. Germline loops: CDR1 SEHNR, CDR2 FQNEAQ (reference sequence). J was trimmed by 0 bases and V by 5 bases; bases with no gene match: 10.

The chain combines TRBV7-2 with TRBJ2-3; D not resolved. Germline CDR1 is SGHTA and CDR2 is FQGNSA. Trimming shortened V by 4 bases and J by 0 bases, and 20 bases separated the two germline ends. This CDR3 region has 18 residues. This CDR3 is CASSWWVVGPTSTDTQYF. For the CDR3, the DNA is TGTGCCAGCAGCTGGTGGGTAGTAGGGCCGACTAGCACAGATACGCAGTATTTT.

V gene TRBV9 combines with J gene TRBJ2-7; TRBD2 might be the D (7 bases). From germline, CDR1 is SGDLS and CDR2 YYNGEE. The CDR3 spans 15 residues. V gave up 0 bases and J gave up 4 bases, with 14 bases separating them. CDR3 residues: CASSVGSSGQYEQYF. CDR3 nucleotides: TGTGCCAGCAGCGTAGGGTCTAGCGGACAGTACGAGCAGTACTTC.

The rearrangement uses TRBV20-1 and TRBJ2-7, with D unclear. The V end was cut by 5 bases, the J end by 6 bases, with 8 bases between. The CDR3 covers 10 residues. In germline, CDR1 is DFQATT, CDR2 SNEGSKA (reference sequence). The CDR3 sequence: CSALDVEQYF. The CDR3 coding sequence is TGCAGTGCTTTAGATGTCGAGCAGTACTTC.

The chain recombines TRBV29-1 with TRBJ2-2, with 11 positions matching TRBD2. This CDR3 region has 15 residues. J gave up 5 bases and V 2 bases, and 4 bases lay outside the gene matches. The germline V gene encodes CDR1 SQVTM and CDR2 ANQGSEA. This chain's CDR3 is CSVESLAGGTGELFF. The CDR3 DNA sequence: TGCAGCGTTGAAAGTCTAGCGGGAGGTACCGGGGAGCTGTTTTTT.

This clone has only one observation. The V gene is TRBV7-9, the J gene TRBJ2-7, with a tentative D call TRBD1 (5 bases). Germline V gene data show CDR1 as SEHNR and CDR2 as FQNEAQ (reference sequence). V was cut by 1 base and J by 2 bases, with 6 bases left in between. This CDR3 comprises 13 residues. The CDR3: CASSLGQPYEQYF. DNA for the CDR3: TGTGCCAGCAGCTTAGGACAGCCCTACGAGCAGTACTTC.

The chain joins TRBV9 to TRBJ2-7; tentatively, D is TRBD1 or TRBD2 (5 bases each). The length of the CDR3 is 15 residues. Germline loops: CDR1 SGDLS, CDR2 YYNGEE. Trimming took off 0 bases at V and 3 bases at J, with 13 bases between the two ends. DNA of the CDR3: TGTGCCAGCAGCGTAGGGGACGCAAAAATCTACGAGCAGTACTTC. Its protein product is CASSVGDAKIYEQYF.

The rearrangement links TRBV11-2 to TRBJ2-3; D ambiguous. The ends were cut back, 1 base at V and 3 bases at J, with 5 bases in the middle. The germline V gene encodes CDR1 SGHAT and CDR2 FQNNGV. The CDR3 sequence is 13 residues long. DNA for the CDR3: TGTGCCAGCAGCTTAGTTCAGACAGATACGCAGTATTTT. This gives the protein CASSLVQTDTQYF.

This chain uses TRBV5-1 with TRBJ2-1; 12 positions agree with TRBD2. The ends lost 6 bases at V and 6 bases at J; junction bases unmatched: 25. Germline CDR1 is SGHRS and CDR2 is YFSETQ. The CDR3 loop spans 21 amino acids. The CDR3, as DNA: TGCGCCAGCACCCAATGGAGGTTGGGGGACCTACTAGCGGGAGGAGGCAATGAGCAGTTCTTC. The encoded protein is CASTQWRLGDLLAGGGNEQFF. Combining the CDR3 with reference TRBV5-1 and TRBJ2-1 gives the whole variable domain KAGVTQTPRYLIKTRGQQVTLSCSPISGHRSVSWYQQTPGQGLQFLFEYFSETQRNKGNFPGRFSGRQFSNSRSEMNVSTLELGDSALYLCASTQWRLGDLLAGGGNEQFFGPGTRLTVL.